This TCR beta chain came from a study of shared clonotypes between healthy human individuals. Whole-study results and caveats: Generally, naive subsets came out with larger estimated richness than memory subsets. Among donors, the sharing of clonotypes was expected to be influenced by sequencing depth.

Turning to this clone: As yet, its antigen is unknown. Other DNA sequences in the sample encode the same CDR3.

Within Nashville, Tennessee resided all donors, each a Caucasian adult. Splitting of CD4+ cells produced CD45RA+ naive and CD45RA-negative memory subsets. Sequencing was performed with immunoSEQ multiplex PCR; in TCRdb, only in-frame clones are kept and a portion is missing. The top ten hold over 0.12% of the sample, which has approximately 2.5 million clones, around nine tenths seen once. The CDR3 is made up of 13 amino acids. V lost 0 bases to trimming and J lost 5 bases; unmatched junction nucleotides: 1. The germline CDR1 and CDR2 sequences are SGHRS and YFSETQ. V and J are TRBV5-1 and TRBJ2-7; 8 positions agree with TRBD1. This TCR was sampled from a young man in good health. Material for sequencing was naive CD4+ T cells sorted from blood. Specified subset: CD45RA+ positively selected. The CDR3 reads CASSLAGGNEQYF. CDR3 in DNA: TGCGCCAGCAGCTTGGCAGGGGGCAACGAGCAGTACTTC.